One sample yielded the 11 T cell receptor beta chains listed below, sequenced in a study (dated by TCRdb to 2016 to 2018). Libraries were constructed by RT-PCR. Sequencing was carried out with an Illumina MiSeq. TCRdb's own reprocessing of the public reads used fastp at Q25 and MiXCR and kept productive beta chains. Each CDR3 protein gets just one entry, which takes the most common genes and DNA from the rows behind it. In this sample the table shows hundreds of thousands of distinct CDR3 sequences, 13% to 15% of which occur a single time. Of the sample, 3.6% falls within the top ten clones. Sequenced: memory CD4+ T cells from blood. These receptor sequences come from a female donor in good health, serving as a healthy control.

This clonotype has just a few counts. The chain links TRBV6-6 to TRBJ2-5; a possible D gene is TRBD1 (6 bases). Germline loops: CDR1 MNHNY, CDR2 SVGAGI (reference sequence). The CDR3 is made up of 14 amino acids. V dropped 7 bases and J dropped 4 bases, with 16 bases sitting between them. Here the CDR3 reads CASMPGVELETQYF. CDR3 in DNA: TGTGCCAGCATGCCAGGGGTCGAACTAGAGACCCAGTACTTC.

This clonotype appeared many times. This chain uses TRBV15 with TRBJ2-3; 8 nucleotides align to TRBD2. CDR1 LNHNV and CDR2 YYDKDF come from the germline V gene (reference sequence). The CDR3 consists of 14 residues. The junction had 6 bases not matched to a gene; V was cut back by 8 bases and J by 2 bases. The CDR3 spells CATRGGRPTDTQYF. Here the CDR3 DNA reads TGTGCCACCCGAGGCGGGAGGCCCACAGATACGCAGTATTTT.

Turning to this clonotype: At one of its ends the junction is not consistent with the germline gene, which may arise from a read error. The CDR3 reads CAGSPPGLADEQYF. The CDR3 DNA reads TGCGCCGGCTCACCACCCGGACTAGCGGACGAGCAGTACTTC. The chain combines TRBV18 with TRBJ2-7; 10 bases line up with TRBD2. Germline values: CDR1 KGHSH, CDR2 LQKENI. CDR3 size: 14 residues. The variable domain in full, completed from reference TRBV18 and TRBJ2-7, reads NAGVMQNPRHLVRRRGQEARLRCSPMKGHSHVYWYRQLPEEGLKFMVYLQKENIIDESGMPKERFSAEFPKEGPSILRIQQVVRGDSAAYFCAGSPPGLADEQYFGPGTRLTVT.

V is TRBV20-1 and J is TRBJ1-1; D uncertain. The CDR3 has 13 residues. Trimming stripped 2 bases from V and 1 base from J, with 8 bases between. The V gene's germline CDR1 is DFQATT and CDR2 SNEGSKA (reference sequence). The CDR3 DNA reads as TGCAGTGCTAGATTGGCAGCGAACACTGAAGCTTTCTTT. Translating it yields CSARLAANTEAFF.

This clonotype was found a few times. The V gene is TRBV7-2, the J gene TRBJ1-2, with D unclear. With 3 bases removed from V and 0 bases from J, the gap between germline ends came to 8 bases. The germline CDR1 and CDR2 sequences are SGHTA and FQGNSA. CDR3 size: 14 residues. The CDR3, as DNA: TGTGCCAGCAGCTTGGGTCTGACTAACTATGGCTACACCTTC. It yields the protein CASSLGLTNYGYTF. Variable domain in full (rest from reference TRBV7-2 and TRBJ1-2): GAGVSQSPSNKVTEKGKDVELRCDPISGHTALYWYRQSLGQGLEFLIYFQGNSAPDKSGLPSDRFSAERTGGSVSTLTIQRTQQEDSAVYLCASSLGLTNYGYTFGSGTRLTVV.

This clonotype was observed at least ten times. The chain joins TRBV7-3 to TRBJ1-1, with D unresolved. Germline V lookup: CDR1 SGHTA, CDR2 FQGTGA. The CDR3 covers 14 residues. The V end was cut by 1 base, the J end by 0 bases, with 6 bases between. CDR3 region: CASSLNGVNTEAFF. DNA of the CDR3: TGTGCCAGCAGCTTAAACGGGGTGAACACTGAAGCTTTCTTT.

This clonotype was observed at least ten times. The chain's CDR3 is CSVEGVTDTQYF. As DNA, the CDR3 is TGCAGCGTTGAAGGTGTTACAGATACGCAGTATTTT. The chain recombines TRBV29-1 with TRBJ2-3; no firm D call. CDR1 is SQVTM, CDR2 ANQGSEA, per germline. The CDR3 is 12 amino acids. Trimming shortened V by 1 base and J by 3 bases, and 5 bases separated the two germline ends.

V usage is TRBV24-1 and J usage is TRBJ1-2; 9 nucleotides match TRBD1. The junction had 3 bases not matched to a gene; V was cut back by 2 bases and J by 6 bases. There are 14 residues in the CDR3. Looked up from germline, CDR1 is KGHDR and CDR2 is SFDVKD. The CDR3 is CATSDWTGANGYTF. The DNA of the CDR3 is TGTGCCACCAGTGATTGGACAGGGGCGAATGGCTACACCTTC.

This chain links TRBV19 with TRBJ2-2, with 7 bases that match TRBD1. Unmatched junction bases numbered 5, after V lost 2 bases and J lost 2 bases. The germline V gene encodes CDR1 LNHDA and CDR2 SQIVND (reference sequence). The CDR3 has 16 residues. The CDR3 loop reads CASSIQTGRNTGELFF. CDR3 nucleotides: TGTGCCAGTAGTATACAGACAGGGCGAAACACCGGGGAGCTGTTTTTT.

This rearrangement joins TRBV7-8 to TRBJ1-5; 7 nucleotides match TRBD1. Trimming at V came to 1 base and at J to 3 bases, leaving 6 bases not matched to a gene. The germline CDR1 and CDR2 sequences are SGHVS and FQNEAQ. The CDR3 is 16 amino acids. The CDR3 coding sequence is TGTGCCAGCAGCTTAGGGAGGGGGCACCCCAATCAGCCCCAGCATTTT. Residues: CASSLGRGHPNQPQHF. The variable domain in full, completed from reference TRBV7-8 and TRBJ1-5, reads GAGVSQSPRYKVAKRGQDVALRCDPISGHVSLFWYQQALGQGPEFLTYFQNEAQLDKSGLPSDRFFAERPEGSVSTLKIQRTQQEDSAVYLCASSLGRGHPNQPQHFGDGTRLSIL.

The chain couples TRBV4-2 to TRBJ2-2; 7 bases match TRBD1. Per the germline V gene, CDR1 is LGHNA and CDR2 is YNFKEQ. The V and J ends lost 3 bases and 1 base, in that order; junction bases with no gene match: 2. The CDR3 runs 15 residues. CDR3 DNA: TGTGCCAGCAGCCAGGGACAGCTGAACACCGGGGAGCTGTTTTTT. Translating it yields CASSQGQLNTGELFF.